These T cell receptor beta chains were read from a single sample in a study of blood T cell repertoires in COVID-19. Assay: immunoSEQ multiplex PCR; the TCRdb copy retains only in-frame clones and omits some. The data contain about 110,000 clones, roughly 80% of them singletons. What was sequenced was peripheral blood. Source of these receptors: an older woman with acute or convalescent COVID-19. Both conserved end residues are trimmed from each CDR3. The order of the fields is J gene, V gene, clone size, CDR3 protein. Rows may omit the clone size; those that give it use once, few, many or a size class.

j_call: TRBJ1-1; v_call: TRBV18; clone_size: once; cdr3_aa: ASSPGQGASSGAF
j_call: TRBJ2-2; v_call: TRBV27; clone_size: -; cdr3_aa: ASSEAGYWNTGELF
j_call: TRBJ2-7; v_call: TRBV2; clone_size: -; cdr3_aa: ASSAQGGGYEQY
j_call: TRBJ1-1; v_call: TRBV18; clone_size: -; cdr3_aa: ASSPQGSAEAF
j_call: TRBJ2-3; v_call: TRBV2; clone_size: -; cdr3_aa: ASSRTGLAGGTDTQY
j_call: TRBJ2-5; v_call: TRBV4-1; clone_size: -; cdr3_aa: ASSGGLAAVETQY
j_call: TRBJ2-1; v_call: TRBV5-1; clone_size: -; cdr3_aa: ASNRAKISSYNEQF
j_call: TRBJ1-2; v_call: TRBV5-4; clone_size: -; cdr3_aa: ASSFGTANYGYT
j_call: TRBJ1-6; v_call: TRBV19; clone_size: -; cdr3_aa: ASSEVGGDYNSPLH
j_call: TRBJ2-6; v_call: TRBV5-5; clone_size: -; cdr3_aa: ASSLYRGSGANVLT
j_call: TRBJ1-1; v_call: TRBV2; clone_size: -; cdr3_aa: ASSETGFGNTEAF
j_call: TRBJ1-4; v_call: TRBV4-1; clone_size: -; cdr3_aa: ASSQVGRRLTTNEKLF
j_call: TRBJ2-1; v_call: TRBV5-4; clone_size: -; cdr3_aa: ASSSSSGSYNEQF
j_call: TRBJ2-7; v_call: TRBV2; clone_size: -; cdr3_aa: ASSERLAFSYEQY
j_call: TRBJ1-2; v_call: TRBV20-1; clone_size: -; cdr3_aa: SASGAANYGYT
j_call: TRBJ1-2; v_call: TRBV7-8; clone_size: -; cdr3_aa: ASSRDSLVYT
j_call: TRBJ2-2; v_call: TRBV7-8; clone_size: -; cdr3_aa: ASSLAGTSYTGELF
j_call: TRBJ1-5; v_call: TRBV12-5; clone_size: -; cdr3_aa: ASGFPYQPQH
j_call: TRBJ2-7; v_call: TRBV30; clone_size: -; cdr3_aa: AWDGLAGGEQY
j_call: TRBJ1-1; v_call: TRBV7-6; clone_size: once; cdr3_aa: ASSLVDRGLTEAF
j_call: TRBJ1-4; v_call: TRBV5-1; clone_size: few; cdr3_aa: ASSLVSGRDEKLF
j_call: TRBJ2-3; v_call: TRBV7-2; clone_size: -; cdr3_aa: ASSFSGGRTQY